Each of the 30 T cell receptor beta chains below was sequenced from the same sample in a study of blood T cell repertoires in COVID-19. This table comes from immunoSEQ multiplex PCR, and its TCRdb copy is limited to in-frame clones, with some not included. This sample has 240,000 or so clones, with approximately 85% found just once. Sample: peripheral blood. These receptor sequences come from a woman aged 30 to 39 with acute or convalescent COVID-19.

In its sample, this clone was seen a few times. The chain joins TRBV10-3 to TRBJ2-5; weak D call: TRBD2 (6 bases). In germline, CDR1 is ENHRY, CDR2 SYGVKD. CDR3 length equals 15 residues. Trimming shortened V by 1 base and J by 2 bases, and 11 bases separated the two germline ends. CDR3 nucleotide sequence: TGTGCCATCAGTGAGTTAGCGGCCCATCAAGAGACCCAGTACTTC. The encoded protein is CAISELAAHQETQYF.

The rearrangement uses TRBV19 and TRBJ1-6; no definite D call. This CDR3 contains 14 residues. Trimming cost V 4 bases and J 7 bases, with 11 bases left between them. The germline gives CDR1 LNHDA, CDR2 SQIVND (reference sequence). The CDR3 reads CASSTRLGNSPLHF. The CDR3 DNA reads TGTGCCAGTAGTACGAGGTTAGGCAATTCACCCCTCCACTTT.

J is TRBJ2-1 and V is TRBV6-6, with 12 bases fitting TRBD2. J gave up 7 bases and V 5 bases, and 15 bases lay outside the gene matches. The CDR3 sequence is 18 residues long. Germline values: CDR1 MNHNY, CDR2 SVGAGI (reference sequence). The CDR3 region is CASSRRLAGVKPGNEQFF. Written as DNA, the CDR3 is TGTGCCAGCAGTCGCCGACTAGCGGGAGTCAAACCGGGGAATGAGCAGTTCTTC.

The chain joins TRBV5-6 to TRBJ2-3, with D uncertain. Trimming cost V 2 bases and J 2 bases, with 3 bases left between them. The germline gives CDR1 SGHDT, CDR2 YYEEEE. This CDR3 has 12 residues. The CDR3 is CASSFNTDTQYF. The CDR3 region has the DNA TGTGCCAGCAGCTTTAACACAGATACGCAGTATTTT.

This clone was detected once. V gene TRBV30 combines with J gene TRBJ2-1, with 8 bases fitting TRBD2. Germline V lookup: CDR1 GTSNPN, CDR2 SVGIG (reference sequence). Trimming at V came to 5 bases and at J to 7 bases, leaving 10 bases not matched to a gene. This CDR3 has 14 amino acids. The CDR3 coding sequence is TGTGCCTGGGGCCCAAGCGGGAGAGGGAATGAGCAGTTCTTC. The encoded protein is CAWGPSGRGNEQFF.

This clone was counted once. The CDR3 bases are TGTGCCAGCAGTTACCCGAACAGGAGGGCTAGCGGGAGGGCCCGCACAGATACGCAGTATTTT. Encoded protein: CASSYPNRRASGRARTDTQYF. This chain uses TRBV6-2 or TRBV6-3 with TRBJ2-3; 12 bases are a match to TRBD2. CDR1 is MNHEY and CDR2 is SVGEGT in the germline V gene. Unmatched junction bases numbered 16, after V lost 2 bases and J lost 1 base. This CDR3 contains 21 residues.

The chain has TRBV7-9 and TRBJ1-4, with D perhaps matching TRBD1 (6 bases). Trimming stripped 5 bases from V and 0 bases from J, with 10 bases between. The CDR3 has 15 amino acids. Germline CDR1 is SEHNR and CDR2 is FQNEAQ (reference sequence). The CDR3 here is CASSKDSATNEKLFF. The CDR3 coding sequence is TGTGCCAGCAGCAAGGACAGTGCAACTAATGAAAAACTGTTTTTT.

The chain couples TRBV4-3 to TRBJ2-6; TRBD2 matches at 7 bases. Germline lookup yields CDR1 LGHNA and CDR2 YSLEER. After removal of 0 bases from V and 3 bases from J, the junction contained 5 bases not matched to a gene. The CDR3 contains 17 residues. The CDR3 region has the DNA TGCGCCAGCAGCCAAGATGGGGAGGGTGGTGGGGCCAACGTCCTGACTTTC. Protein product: CASSQDGEGGGANVLTF.

The CDR3 sequence: CASSTYLTSGSCEQFF. The CDR3, as DNA: TGTGCCAGCAGTACCTACCTTACTAGCGGGAGTTGTGAGCAGTTCTTC. V gene TRBV6-6 combines with J gene TRBJ2-1, with 11 bases lining up with TRBD2. V dropped 5 bases and J dropped 9; count of bases not matched to a gene: 12. The germline V gene has CDR1 MNHNY and CDR2 SVGAGI (reference sequence). The CDR3 is made up of 16 amino acids.

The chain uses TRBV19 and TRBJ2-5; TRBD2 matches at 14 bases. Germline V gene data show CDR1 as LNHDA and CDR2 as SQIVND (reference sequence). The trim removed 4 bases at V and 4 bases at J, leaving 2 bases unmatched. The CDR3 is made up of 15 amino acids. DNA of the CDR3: TGTGCCAGTAGTACCGGGACTAGCGGGAGAGAGACCCAGTACTTC. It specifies CASSTGTSGRETQYF.

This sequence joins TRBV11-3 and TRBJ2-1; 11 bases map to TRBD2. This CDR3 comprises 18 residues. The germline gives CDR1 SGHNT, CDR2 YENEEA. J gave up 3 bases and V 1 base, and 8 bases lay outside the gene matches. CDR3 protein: CASSLGAGLADNYNEQFF. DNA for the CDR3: TGTGCCAGCAGCTTAGGAGCGGGACTAGCGGACAACTACAATGAGCAGTTCTTC.

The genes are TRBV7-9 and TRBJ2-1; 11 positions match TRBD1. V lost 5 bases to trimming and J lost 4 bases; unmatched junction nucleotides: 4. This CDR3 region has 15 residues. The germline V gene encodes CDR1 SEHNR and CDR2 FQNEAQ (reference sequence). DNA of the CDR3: TGTGCCAGCAGCCCGGGACAGGGGGGGTACAATGAGCAGTTCTTC. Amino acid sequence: CASSPGQGGYNEQFF.

The chain's CDR3 is CAWSVLKDNQPQHF. The CDR3 DNA reads TGTGCCTGGAGTGTACTCAAAGACAATCAGCCCCAGCATTTT. V gene TRBV30 combines with J gene TRBJ1-5; D remains unclear. The CDR3 contains 14 residues. V was shortened by 0 bases and J by 3 bases, with 9 bases between the two germline ends. Germline V gene lookup returns CDR1 GTSNPN and CDR2 SVGIG (reference sequence).

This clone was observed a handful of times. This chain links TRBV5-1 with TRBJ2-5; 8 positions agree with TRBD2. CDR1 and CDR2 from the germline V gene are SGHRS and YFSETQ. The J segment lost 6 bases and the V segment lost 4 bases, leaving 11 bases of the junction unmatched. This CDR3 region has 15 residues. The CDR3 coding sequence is TGCGCCAGCAGCCTAGGGGTCGGCGGGAGGCAGACCCAGTACTTC. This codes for CASSLGVGGRQTQYF.

The CDR3 here is CASSLSTPASAQYF. The CDR3 nucleotides are TGTGCCAGCAGCCTGTCGACTCCTGCCAGCGCGCAGTACTTC. The chain joins TRBV5-6 to TRBJ2-7; D gene unclear. V lost 4 bases and J 9 bases, leaving 20 bases between the germline ends. This CDR3 comprises 14 residues. The germline gives CDR1 SGHDT, CDR2 YYEEEE. The variable domain in full, completed from reference TRBV5-6 and TRBJ2-7, reads DAGVTQSPTHLIKTRGQQVTLRCSPKSGHDTVSWYQQALGQGPQFIFQYYEEEERQRGNFPDRFSGHQFPNYSSELNVNALLLGDSALYLCASSLSTPASAQYFGPGTRLTVT.

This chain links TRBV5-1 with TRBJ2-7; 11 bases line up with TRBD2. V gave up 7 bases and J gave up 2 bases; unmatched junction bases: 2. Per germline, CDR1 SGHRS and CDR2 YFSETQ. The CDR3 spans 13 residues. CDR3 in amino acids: CASGTSGAYEQYF. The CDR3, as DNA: TGCGCCAGCGGGACTAGCGGAGCCTACGAGCAGTACTTC.

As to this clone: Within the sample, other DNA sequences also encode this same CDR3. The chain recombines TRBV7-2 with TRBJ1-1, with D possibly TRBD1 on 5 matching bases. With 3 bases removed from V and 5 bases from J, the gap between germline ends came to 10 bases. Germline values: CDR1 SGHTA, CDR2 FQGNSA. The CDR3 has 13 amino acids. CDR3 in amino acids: CASSFQGLTEAFF. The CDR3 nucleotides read TGTGCCAGCAGCTTTCAGGGACTGACTGAAGCTTTCTTT.

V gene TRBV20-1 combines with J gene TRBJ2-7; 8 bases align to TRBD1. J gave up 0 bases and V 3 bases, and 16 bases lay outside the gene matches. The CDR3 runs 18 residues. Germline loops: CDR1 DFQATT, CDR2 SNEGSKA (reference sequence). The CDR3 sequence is CSASPSGQGWVGSYEQYF. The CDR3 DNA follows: TGCAGTGCTAGTCCGAGCGGACAGGGATGGGTAGGCTCCTACGAGCAGTACTTC.

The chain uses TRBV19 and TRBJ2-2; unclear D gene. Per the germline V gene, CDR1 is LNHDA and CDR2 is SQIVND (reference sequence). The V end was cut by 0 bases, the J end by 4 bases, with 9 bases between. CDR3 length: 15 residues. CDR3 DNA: TGTGCCAGTAGTATAGAGGCAGTAATCACCGGGGAGCTGTTTTTT. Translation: CASSIEAVITGELFF.

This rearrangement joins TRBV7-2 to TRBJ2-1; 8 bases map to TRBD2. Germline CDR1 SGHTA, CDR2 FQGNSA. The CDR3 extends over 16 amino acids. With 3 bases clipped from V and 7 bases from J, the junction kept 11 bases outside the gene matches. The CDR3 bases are TGTGCCAGCAGCTTTTATCGGTTGGAGCGGGGGAATGAGCAGTTCTTC. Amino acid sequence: CASSFYRLERGNEQFF.

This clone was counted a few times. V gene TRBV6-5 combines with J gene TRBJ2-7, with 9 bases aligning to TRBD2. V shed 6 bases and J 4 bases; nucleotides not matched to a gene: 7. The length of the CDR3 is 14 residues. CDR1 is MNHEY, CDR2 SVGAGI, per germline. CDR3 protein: CASSSGLAFYEQYF. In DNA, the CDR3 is TGTGCCAGCAGCTCCGGACTAGCGTTTTACGAGCAGTACTTC.

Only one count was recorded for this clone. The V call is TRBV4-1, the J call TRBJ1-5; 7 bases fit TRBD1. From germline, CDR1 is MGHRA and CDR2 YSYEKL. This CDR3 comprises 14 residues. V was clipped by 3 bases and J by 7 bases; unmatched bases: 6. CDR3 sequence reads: CASSHRQGSQPQHF. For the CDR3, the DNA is TGCGCCAGCAGCCATAGACAGGGTAGCCAGCCCCAGCATTTT.

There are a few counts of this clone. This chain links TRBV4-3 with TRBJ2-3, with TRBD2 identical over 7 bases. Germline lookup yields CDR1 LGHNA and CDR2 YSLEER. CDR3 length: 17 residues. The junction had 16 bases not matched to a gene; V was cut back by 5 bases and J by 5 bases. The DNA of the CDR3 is TGCGCCAGCAGCGACGAATGGCGGGAGCGAGTCGAAGATACGCAGTATTTT. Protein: CASSDEWRERVEDTQYF.

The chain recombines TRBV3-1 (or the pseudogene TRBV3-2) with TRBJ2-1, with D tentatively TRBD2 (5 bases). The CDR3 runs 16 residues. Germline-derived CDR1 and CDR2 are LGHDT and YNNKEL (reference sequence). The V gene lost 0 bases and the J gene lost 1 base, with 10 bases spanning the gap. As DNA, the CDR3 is TGTGCCAGCAGCCAAGATCGAGGGTCATCCTACAATGAGCAGTTCTTC. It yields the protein CASSQDRGSSYNEQFF.

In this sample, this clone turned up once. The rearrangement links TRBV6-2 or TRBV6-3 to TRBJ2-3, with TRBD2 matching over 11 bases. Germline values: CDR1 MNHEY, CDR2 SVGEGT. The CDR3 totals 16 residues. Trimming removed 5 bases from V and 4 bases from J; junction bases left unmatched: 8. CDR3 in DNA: TGTGCCAGCAGTAGGGGCCTAGCGGGAGGCTCAGATACGCAGTATTTT. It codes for CASSRGLAGGSDTQYF.

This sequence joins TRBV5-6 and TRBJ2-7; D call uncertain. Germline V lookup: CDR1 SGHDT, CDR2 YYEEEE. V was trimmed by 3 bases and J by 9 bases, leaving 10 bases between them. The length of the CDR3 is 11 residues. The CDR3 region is CASSSRSGQYF. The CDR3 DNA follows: TGTGCCAGCAGCTCCCGATCGGGGCAGTACTTC.

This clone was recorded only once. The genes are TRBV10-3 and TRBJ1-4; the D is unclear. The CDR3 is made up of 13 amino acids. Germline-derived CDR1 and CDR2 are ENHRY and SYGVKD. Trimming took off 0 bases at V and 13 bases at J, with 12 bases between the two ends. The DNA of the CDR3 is TGTGCCATCAGTGAGTCGCTTTCAGGATCACTGTTTTTT. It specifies CAISESLSGSLFF.

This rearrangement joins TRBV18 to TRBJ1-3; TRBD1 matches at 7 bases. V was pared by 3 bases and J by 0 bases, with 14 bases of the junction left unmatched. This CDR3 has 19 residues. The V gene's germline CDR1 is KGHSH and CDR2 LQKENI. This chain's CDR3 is CASSPFVRTGVFSGNTIYF. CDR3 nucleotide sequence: TGTGCCAGCTCACCGTTCGTCCGGACAGGAGTTTTCTCTGGAAACACCATATATTTT.

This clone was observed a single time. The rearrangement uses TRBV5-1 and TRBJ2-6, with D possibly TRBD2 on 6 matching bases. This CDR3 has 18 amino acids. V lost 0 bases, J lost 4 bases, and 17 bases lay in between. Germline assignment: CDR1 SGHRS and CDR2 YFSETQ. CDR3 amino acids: CASSLGRRVLAGANVLTF. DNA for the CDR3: TGCGCCAGCAGCTTGGGGCGGAGGGTCCTTGCGGGGGCCAACGTCCTGACTTTC.

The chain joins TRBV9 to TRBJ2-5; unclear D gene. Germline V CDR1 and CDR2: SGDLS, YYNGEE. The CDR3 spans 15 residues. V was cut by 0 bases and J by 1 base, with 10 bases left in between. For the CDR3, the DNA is TGTGCCAGCAGCGTAGTGGGTCAGGTCCAAGAGACCCAGTACTTC. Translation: CASSVVGQVQETQYF.